A selection of T cell receptor beta chains follows, all from one sample in a study of blood T cell repertoires in COVID-19. Generated by immunoSEQ multiplex PCR, the TCRdb table keeps only in-frame clones and is missing some. Of approximately 260,000 clones listed, about 85% are singletons. Sequencing was performed on PBMCs or T cells enriched from blood (not recorded which). Every receptor here comes from a woman in her twenties or thirties with acute COVID-19. The CDR3 runs from the conserved cysteine through the conserved F or W. A D gene is named only where the DNA matches it firmly. A row's size may be missing; if present it is once, few, many or a size class.

TRBV2	few	TRBD2	TRBJ2-1	CASRLAGGLYNEQFF	TGTGCCAGCCGATTAGCGGGGGGTTTATACAATGAGCAGTTCTTC
TRBV12-3/TRBV12-4	.	.	TRBJ2-7	CASSILSYEQYF	TGTGCCAGCAGTATCCTCTCCTACGAGCAGTACTTC
TRBV7-7	.	.	TRBJ2-3	CASSGGDFTDTQYF	TGTGCTAGCAGCGGCGGAGATTTCACAGATACGCAGTATTTT
TRBV7-9	.	TRBD1	TRBJ2-5	CASSHGQGPETQYF	TGTGCCAGCAGCCATGGACAGGGACCGGAGACCCAGTACTTC
TRBV7-9	.	TRBD2	TRBJ2-3	CASSFRGGPTDTQYF	TGTGCCAGCAGCTTCCGCGGGGGTCCCACAGATACGCAGTATTTT
TRBV12-5	.	.	TRBJ1-5	CASGLLVGNQPQHF	TGTGCTAGTGGTTTGTTGGTCGGGAATCAGCCCCAGCATTTT
TRBV7-3	.	TRBD1	TRBJ2-3	CASSPTGGGVTDTQYF	TGTGCCAGCAGCCCCACAGGGGGCGGGGTCACAGATACGCAGTATTTT
TRBV19	.	TRBD2	TRBJ2-7	CASSASGGRLYEQYF	TGTGCCAGTAGTGCGAGCGGGGGCCGACTCTACGAGCAGTACTTC
TRBV13	.	.	TRBJ1-1	CASSSQGRGTEAFF	TGTGCCAGCAGCTCACAGGGAAGGGGCACTGAAGCTTTCTTT
TRBV15	once	.	TRBJ2-7	CATSRSAGDEQYF	TGTGCCACCAGCAGATCAGCAGGGGATGAGCAGTACTTC
TRBV5-4	.	.	TRBJ2-1	CASLDGEGEGDEQFF	TGTGCCAGCTTAGACGGGGAAGGGGAGGGGGATGAGCAGTTCTTC
TRBV11-2	.	.	TRBJ2-1	CASIRDQPYNEQFF	TGTGCCAGCATACGGGATCAGCCTTACAATGAGCAGTTCTTC
TRBV5-1	.	.	TRBJ1-2	CASSPGLGRDYGYTF	TGCGCCAGCAGCCCAGGGCTGGGTCGCGACTATGGCTACACCTTC
TRBV2	.	.	TRBJ2-7	CASSGVTRHTKQYF	TGTGCCAGCAGCGGGGTAACACGCCATACAAAGCAGTACTTC
TRBV28	.	TRBD2	TRBJ2-3	CAIAGLAGGTSTDTQYF	TGTGCCATTGCGGGGCTAGCGGGGGGTACTAGCACAGATACGCAGTATTTT
TRBV5-1	.	.	TRBJ1-1	CASSLAGQQAIATANTEAFF	TGCGCCAGCAGCTTGGCCGGCCAGCAGGCAATCGCCACCGCGAACACTGAAGCTTTCTTT
TRBV9	.	.	TRBJ1-6	CASSVEEGRDNNSPLHF	TGTGCCAGCAGCGTAGAGGAGGGCAGGGATAATAATTCACCCCTCCACTTT
TRBV6-1	once	.	TRBJ2-7	CASSELVRGSYEQYF	TGTGCCAGCAGTGAACTAGTTCGGGGTTCCTACGAGCAGTACTTC
TRBV2	.	TRBD1	TRBJ1-2	CASNYRQGGDGYTF	TGTGCCAGCAACTATAGGCAGGGGGGTGATGGCTACACCTTC
TRBV5-6	.	.	TRBJ1-6	CASSSLREESSYNSPLHF	TGTGCCAGCAGCTCCCTCCGAGAGGAGAGCTCCTATAATTCACCCCTCCACTTT
TRBV10-3	.	.	TRBJ1-2	CAISGEGSYGYTF	TGTGCCATCAGTGGAGAGGGTAGCTATGGCTACACCTTC
TRBV28	.	TRBD1	TRBJ1-5	CASRLRTGARDQPQHF	TGTGCCAGCAGACTCCGAACAGGGGCCAGGGATCAGCCCCAGCATTTT
TRBV14	once	.	TRBJ2-1	CASSHGDTYNEQFF	TGTGCCAGCAGCCACGGGGACACCTACAATGAGCAGTTCTTC
TRBV11-2	.	TRBD2	TRBJ2-3	CASRLRLAGGLTDTQYF	TGTGCCAGCAGACTAAGACTAGCGGGGGGGCTCACAGATACGCAGTATTTT
TRBV15	.	TRBD1	TRBJ2-5	CATSRDHSGTGGETQYF	TGTGCCACCAGCAGAGATCATTCAGGGACAGGGGGAGAGACCCAGTACTTC
TRBV11-1	.	TRBD1	TRBJ2-7	CASRETGAYEQYF	TGTGCCAGCAGGGAAACAGGGGCCTACGAACAGTACTTC
TRBV5-1	.	.	TRBJ2-1	CASSLSRINEQFF	TGCGCCAGCAGCTTGTCGCGGATCAATGAGCAGTTCTTC
TRBV7-3	.	TRBD1	TRBJ2-1	CASSPLGQGYNEQFF	TGTGCCAGCAGCCCACTGGGACAGGGTTACAATGAGCAGTTCTTC
TRBV30	.	.	TRBJ2-2	CAWKNEELDFPGELFF	TGTGCCTGGAAAAATGAAGAACTAGATTTCCCCGGGGAGCTGTTTTTT
TRBV7-9	.	.	TRBJ1-3	CASSLAARNTIYF	TGTGCCAGCAGCTTGGCGGCCCGTAACACCATATATTTT
TRBV9	.	.	TRBJ2-1	CASSVEGSVAYNEQFF	TGTGCCAGCAGCGTAGAAGGGAGTGTCGCCTACAATGAGCAGTTCTTC